This T cell receptor beta chain stems from a study of cytomegalovirus exposure and HLA in healthy donors. PCR was performed using 60 Vbeta and 13 Jbeta primers. Only in-frame clones appear in the TCRdb table, and some are missing; sequencing was by immunoSEQ multiplex PCR. The sample has about 130,000 clones; around 77% are singletons. Germline V CDR1 and CDR2: MNHEY, SVGAGI. Trimming removed 1 base from V and 0 bases from J; junction bases left unmatched: 0. The CDR3 sequence is 15 residues long. This TCR was recovered from a man in his fifties or sixties in good health and CMV-seronegative. This sequence joins TRBV6-5 and TRBJ2-1; 7 nucleotides line up with TRBD1. Sequencing was done on a sample of PBMCs. CDR3 DNA: TGTGCCAGCAGTTACTACAGGGGCTCCTACAATGAGCAGTTCTTC. This gives the protein CASSYYRGSYNEQFF.